The 17 T cell receptor beta chains given below trace back to one sample, sequenced in a study of T-cell reconstitution after alpha-beta-depleted transplantation in children. Unique molecular identifiers were incorporated into the prepared TCRbeta library. MiXCR, applied by TCRdb to the PCR reads, yields one record per CDR3 protein. The sample lists over 550,000 distinct CDR3 sequences, 10% occurring once. The specimen comprised PBMCs from the stem cell graft donor, sampled from the stem cell graft. The receptor set was obtained from a human donor who donated a stem cell graft to a child with acute myeloid leukemia.

This clonotype showed up many times. V gene TRBV20-1 combines with J gene TRBJ2-5; D is possibly TRBD2 (7 bases). The germline V gene has CDR1 DFQATT and CDR2 SNEGSKA (reference sequence). The V end was cut by 6 bases, the J end by 5 bases, with 16 bases between. CDR3 length: 13 residues. DNA of the CDR3: TGCAGTGCCTTCACCAGGGGAGGGGAGACCCAGTACTTC. It codes for CSAFTRGGETQYF.

In this sample, this clonotype turned up a few times. The chain uses TRBV20-1 and TRBJ2-7, with 7 positions matching TRBD1. Germline values: CDR1 DFQATT, CDR2 SNEGSKA (reference sequence). This CDR3 has 12 residues. V lost 6 bases to trimming and J lost 3 bases; unmatched junction nucleotides: 5. This CDR3 reads CSAAGTDYEQYF. In nucleotides, the CDR3 is TGCAGTGCCGCCGGGACAGACTACGAGCAGTACTTC.

This chain connects TRBV10-3 to TRBJ2-7; D is uncertain. Germline CDR1 reads ENHRY; CDR2 reads SYGVKD. This CDR3 has 14 amino acids. V shed 5 bases and J shed 3 bases, with 14 bases lying between them. The CDR3 DNA reads as TGTGCCATCAGTCGTAAGACTGCAGGCTACGAGCAGTACTTC. As protein: CAISRKTAGYEQYF.

This clonotype was seen more than once but under ten times. The chain joins TRBV4-3 to TRBJ2-7, with D perhaps matching TRBD2 (6 bases). The CDR3 totals 15 residues. CDR1 LGHNA and CDR2 YSLEER come from the germline V gene. Trimming took 5 bases from V and 5 from J, leaving 19 bases between them. The CDR3 DNA sequence: TGCGCCAGCAGCGCAACGTCCACTAGCTACCACGAGCAGTACTTC. The encoded protein is CASSATSTSYHEQYF.

A few counts support this clonotype. V usage is TRBV12-3 or TRBV12-4 and J usage is TRBJ1-2; D possibly corresponds to TRBD1 (6 bases). The CDR3 is made up of 12 amino acids. V was clipped by 3 bases and J by 6 bases, with 8 bases between them. The CDR3, as DNA: TGTGCCAGCAGTTTGGGGGCGGATGGCTACACCTTC. Translating gives CASSLGADGYTF.

The chain combines TRBV4-3 with TRBJ2-1; 7 bases line up with TRBD2. Germline V gives CDR1 LGHNA, CDR2 YSLEER. V was pared by 6 bases and J by 2 bases, with 16 bases of the junction left unmatched. The CDR3 is 18 amino acids. The CDR3 sequence is CASRSTPSTGGPYNEQFF. CDR3 coding DNA: TGCGCCAGCAGATCAACCCCTTCAACGGGAGGCCCCTACAATGAGCAGTTCTTC.

The rearrangement joins TRBV24-1 to TRBJ2-5, with TRBD1 as a possible D gene (5 bases). Germline V gene lookup returns CDR1 KGHDR and CDR2 SFDVKD. Between the trimmed V and J ends, which lost 4 bases and 5 bases, there was a span of 10 bases. The CDR3 has 13 residues. In DNA, the CDR3 is TGTGCCACCAGTGAGGGGCTTACGGAGACCCAGTACTTC. Translation gives CATSEGLTETQYF.

This clonotype was picked up many times. V is TRBV6-2 or TRBV6-3 and J is TRBJ2-3; no clear D. The CDR3 is made up of 14 amino acids. V lost 4 bases to trimming and J lost 4 bases, with 12 bases between them. Germline values: CDR1 MNHEY, CDR2 SVGEGT. CDR3 nucleotide sequence: TGTGCCAGCAGTTCACTGAGATCGTCAGATACGCAGTATTTT. Encoded protein: CASSSLRSSDTQYF.

This clonotype has a count of ten or more. The chain uses TRBV24-1 and TRBJ2-5, with 10 bases fitting TRBD2. The CDR3 is 16 residues long. Per the germline V gene, CDR1 is KGHDR and CDR2 is SFDVKD. After removal of 1 base from V and 4 bases from J, the junction contained 5 bases not matched to a gene. The chain's CDR3 is CATSDFLAGDPETQYF. The CDR3 nucleotides are TGTGCCACCAGTGATTTTCTAGCGGGAGATCCAGAGACCCAGTACTTC.

This clonotype was observed at least ten times. J is TRBJ1-1 and V is TRBV20-1; possibly TRBD1 for D (6 bases). The CDR3 extends over 14 amino acids. V lost 3 bases, J lost 1 base, and 12 bases lay in between. Germline values: CDR1 DFQATT, CDR2 SNEGSKA (reference sequence). In DNA, the CDR3 is TGCAGTGCTAGGTGGGACAAATCGAACACTGAAGCTTTCTTT. Translated, it gives CSARWDKSNTEAFF.

The chain is built from TRBV20-1 and TRBJ2-7, with D possibly TRBD2 on 6 matching bases. The germline V gene encodes CDR1 DFQATT and CDR2 SNEGSKA (reference sequence). Deletions cut 0 bases from V and 4 bases from J, with 22 bases between. The CDR3 runs to 17 residues. The CDR3 protein is CSARDEIRLGGGYEQYF. As DNA, the CDR3 is TGCAGTGCTAGAGATGAGATCCGACTGGGGGGTGGATACGAGCAGTACTTC.

There are many counts of this clonotype. The CDR3 region has the DNA TGTGCCAGCAGCTTTTCGGGTCGGGAGCTGTTTTTT. Translation: CASSFSGRELFF. The gene calls are TRBV5-6 and TRBJ2-2, with D uncertain. The V and J ends lost 2 bases and 9 bases respectively, with 8 bases between them. The CDR3 length is 12 residues. Germline CDR1 and CDR2: SGHDT and YYEEEE.

This clonotype was seen more than once but under ten times. The chain links TRBV4-2 to TRBJ2-5; no clear D. This CDR3 has 18 amino acids. Germline V gene data show CDR1 as LGHNA and CDR2 as YNFKEQ. Deletions cut 4 bases from V and 1 base from J, with 22 bases between. CDR3 in DNA: TGTGCCAGCAGCCCTGGGCTCACAGTCAATAGCCCCCAAGAGACCCAGTACTTC. This gives the protein CASSPGLTVNSPQETQYF.

This clonotype was observed a handful of times. This chain links TRBV20-1 with TRBJ2-3; D gene ambiguous. The germline CDR1 and CDR2 sequences are DFQATT and SNEGSKA (reference sequence). The CDR3 is made up of 14 amino acids. V shed 6 bases and J shed 9 bases, with 22 bases lying between them. The CDR3 sequence is CSARTSAQIGTQYF. CDR3 in DNA: TGCAGTGCGAGAACATCGGCCCAAATTGGAACGCAGTATTTT.

This clonotype was recorded many times. The V call is TRBV20-1, the J call TRBJ1-6; D gene uncertain. This CDR3 is built from 14 residues. CDR1 and CDR2 from the germline V gene are DFQATT and SNEGSKA (reference sequence). Trimming pared 2 bases from V and 5 bases from J, leaving 10 bases between. The CDR3: CSARPHLNNSPLHF. The DNA for the CDR3 is TGCAGTGCTAGACCTCACCTGAATAATTCACCCCTCCACTTT.

This clonotype occurred a few times. V and J are TRBV7-2 and TRBJ2-3; the D is unclear. The V end was cut by 2 bases, the J end by 6 bases, with 9 bases between. Germline V gene lookup returns CDR1 SGHTA and CDR2 FQGNSA. The CDR3 extends over 13 amino acids. CDR3 DNA sequence: TGTGCCAGCAGCTTATTTATGCAGGATACGCAGTATTTT. Encoded protein: CASSLFMQDTQYF.

This clonotype was seen a few times. CDR3 DNA sequence: TGTGCCAGCAGTCTAAAAAGGGGGACGACGAATGAGCAGTTCTTC. The encoded protein is CASSLKRGTTNEQFF. The chain couples TRBV6-5 to TRBJ2-1; tentative D call: TRBD1 (6 bases). The V end lost 5 bases, the J end lost 7 bases, and 18 bases lay between the germline ends. This CDR3 is 15 amino acids long. CDR1 and CDR2 (germline): MNHEY, SVGAGI.